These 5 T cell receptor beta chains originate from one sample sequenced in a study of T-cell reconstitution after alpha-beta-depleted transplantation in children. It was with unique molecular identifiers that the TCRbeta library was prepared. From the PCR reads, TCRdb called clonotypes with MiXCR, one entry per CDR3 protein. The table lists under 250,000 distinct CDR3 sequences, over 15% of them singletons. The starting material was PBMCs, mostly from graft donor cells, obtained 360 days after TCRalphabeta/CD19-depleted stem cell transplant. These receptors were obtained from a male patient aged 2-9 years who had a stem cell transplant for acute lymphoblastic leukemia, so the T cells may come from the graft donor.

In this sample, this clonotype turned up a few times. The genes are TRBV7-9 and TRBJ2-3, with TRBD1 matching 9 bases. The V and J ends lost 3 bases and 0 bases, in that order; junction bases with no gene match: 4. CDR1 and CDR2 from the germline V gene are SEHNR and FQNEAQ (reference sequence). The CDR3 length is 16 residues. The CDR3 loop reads CASSFGQGTSTDTQYF. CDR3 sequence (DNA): TGTGCCAGCAGCTTCGGACAGGGGACGAGCACAGATACGCAGTATTTT.

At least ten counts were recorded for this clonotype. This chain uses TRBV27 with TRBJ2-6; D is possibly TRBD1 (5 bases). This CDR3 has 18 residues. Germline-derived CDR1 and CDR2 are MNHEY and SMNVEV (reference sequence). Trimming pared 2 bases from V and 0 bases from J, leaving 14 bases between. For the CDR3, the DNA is TGTGCCAGCAGTTTACAGCCCCAGGGTCGCTCTGGGGCCAACGTCCTGACTTTC. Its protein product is CASSLQPQGRSGANVLTF.

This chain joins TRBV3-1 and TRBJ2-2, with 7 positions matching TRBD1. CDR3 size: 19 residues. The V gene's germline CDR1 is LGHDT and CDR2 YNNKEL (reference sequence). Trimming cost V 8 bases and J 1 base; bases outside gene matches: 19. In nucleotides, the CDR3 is TGTGCCAGCTGTTTAGGGCCCTATTCGGGGACAGAGAACACCGGGGAGCTGTTTTTT. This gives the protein CASCLGPYSGTENTGELFF.

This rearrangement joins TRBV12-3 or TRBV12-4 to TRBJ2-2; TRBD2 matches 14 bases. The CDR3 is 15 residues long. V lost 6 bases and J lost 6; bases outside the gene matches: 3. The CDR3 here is CASRQTSGGAGELFF. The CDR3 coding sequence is TGTGCCAGCAGACAGACTAGCGGGGGGGCCGGGGAGCTGTTTTTT.

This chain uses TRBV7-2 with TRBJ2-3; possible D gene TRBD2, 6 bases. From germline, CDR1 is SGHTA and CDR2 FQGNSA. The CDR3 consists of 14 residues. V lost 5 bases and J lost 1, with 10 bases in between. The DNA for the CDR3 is TGTGCCAGCAGCATAACGGGGGGCACAGATACGCAGTATTTT. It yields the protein CASSITGGTDTQYF.